The clone carrying this TCR beta chain appeared a few times. The CDR3 has 12 residues. Losses at the gene ends were 2 bases for V and 13 bases for J; bases not matched to a gene: 5. Per germline, CDR1 SGHKS and CDR2 YYEKEE (reference sequence). This sample stems from a study of blood T cell repertoires in COVID-19. Profiled with immunoSEQ multiplex PCR; TCRdb holds only in-frame clones, not every one. The table shows around 25,000 clones, with over 75% occurring only once. The rearrangement joins TRBV5-5 to TRBJ1-5, with TRBD1 identical over 8 bases. The TCR was taken from a woman of 80 years or more with acute or convalescent COVID-19. Source material: peripheral blood. CDR3 amino acids: CASSLTDRDQHF. DNA for the CDR3: TGTGCCAGCAGCTTAACGGACAGGGATCAGCATTTT.